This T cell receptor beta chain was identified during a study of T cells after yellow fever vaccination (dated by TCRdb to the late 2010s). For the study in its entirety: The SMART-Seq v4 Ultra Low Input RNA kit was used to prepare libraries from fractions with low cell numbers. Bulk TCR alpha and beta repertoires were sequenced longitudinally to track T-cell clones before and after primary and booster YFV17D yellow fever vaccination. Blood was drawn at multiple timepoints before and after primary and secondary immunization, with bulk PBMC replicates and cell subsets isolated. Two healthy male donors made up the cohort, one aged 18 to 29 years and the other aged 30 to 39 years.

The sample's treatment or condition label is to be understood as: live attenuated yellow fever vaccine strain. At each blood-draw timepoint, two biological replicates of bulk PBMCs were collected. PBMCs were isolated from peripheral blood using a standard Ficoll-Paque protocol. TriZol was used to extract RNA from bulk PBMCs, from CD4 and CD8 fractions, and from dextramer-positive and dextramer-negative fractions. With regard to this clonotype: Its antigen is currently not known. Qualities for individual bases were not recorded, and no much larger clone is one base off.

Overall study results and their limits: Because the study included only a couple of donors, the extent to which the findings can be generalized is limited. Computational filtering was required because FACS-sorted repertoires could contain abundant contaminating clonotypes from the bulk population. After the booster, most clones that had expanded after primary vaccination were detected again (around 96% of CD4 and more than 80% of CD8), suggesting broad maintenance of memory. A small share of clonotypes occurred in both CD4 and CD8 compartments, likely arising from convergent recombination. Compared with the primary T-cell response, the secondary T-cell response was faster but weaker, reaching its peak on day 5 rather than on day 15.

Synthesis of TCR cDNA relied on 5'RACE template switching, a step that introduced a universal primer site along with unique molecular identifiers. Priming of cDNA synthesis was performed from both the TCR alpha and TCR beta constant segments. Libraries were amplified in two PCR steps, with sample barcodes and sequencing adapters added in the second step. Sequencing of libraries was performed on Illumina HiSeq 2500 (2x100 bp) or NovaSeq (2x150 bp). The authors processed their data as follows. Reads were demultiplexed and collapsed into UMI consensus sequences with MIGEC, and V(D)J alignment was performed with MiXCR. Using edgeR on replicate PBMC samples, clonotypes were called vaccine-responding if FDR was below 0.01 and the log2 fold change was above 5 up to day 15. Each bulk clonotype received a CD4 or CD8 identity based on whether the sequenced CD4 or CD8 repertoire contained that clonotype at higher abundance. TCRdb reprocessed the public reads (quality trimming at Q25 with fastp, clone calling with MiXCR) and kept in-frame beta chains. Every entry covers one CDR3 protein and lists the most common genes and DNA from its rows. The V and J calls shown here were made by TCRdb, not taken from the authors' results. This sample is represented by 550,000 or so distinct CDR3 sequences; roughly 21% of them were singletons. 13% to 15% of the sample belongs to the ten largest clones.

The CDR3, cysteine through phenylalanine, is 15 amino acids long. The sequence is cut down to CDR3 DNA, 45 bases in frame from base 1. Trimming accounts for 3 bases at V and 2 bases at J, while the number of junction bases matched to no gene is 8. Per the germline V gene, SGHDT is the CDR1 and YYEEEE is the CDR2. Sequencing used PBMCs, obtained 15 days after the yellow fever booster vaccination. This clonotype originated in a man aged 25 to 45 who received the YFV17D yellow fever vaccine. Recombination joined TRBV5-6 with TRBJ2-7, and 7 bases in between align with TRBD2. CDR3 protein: CASSSTAGPTYEQYF. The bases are TGTGCCAGCAGCTCCACAGCGGGGCCCACCTACGAGCAGTACTTC. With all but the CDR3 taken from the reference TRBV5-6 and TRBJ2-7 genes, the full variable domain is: DAGVTQSPTHLIKTRGQQVTLRCSPKSGHDTVSWYQQALGQGPQFIFQYYEEEERQRGNFPDRFSGHQFPNYSSELNVNALLLGDSALYLCASSSTAGPTYEQYFGPGTRLTVT.